This T cell receptor (beta chain) was obtained from a study of blood T cell repertoires in COVID-19. This CDR3 is built from 14 residues. V trimming: 4 bases; J trimming: 3 bases; junction bases outside the gene matches: 5. The germline V gene has CDR1 GTSNPN and CDR2 SVGIG (reference sequence). Method: immunoSEQ multiplex PCR; TCRdb's copy keeps in-frame clones and lacks some. The table records about 120,000 clones, 90% of them present only once. This clone occurred a few times. This TCR derives from a human donor with active COVID-19. The donor label of this sample is uncertain. V usage is TRBV30 and J usage is TRBJ1-5, with TRBD1 matching 8 bases. Sequences were obtained from peripheral blood. CDR3 protein: CAWKTGEANQPQHF. The CDR3 DNA reads TGTGCCTGGAAGACAGGGGAAGCCAATCAGCCCCAGCATTTT.